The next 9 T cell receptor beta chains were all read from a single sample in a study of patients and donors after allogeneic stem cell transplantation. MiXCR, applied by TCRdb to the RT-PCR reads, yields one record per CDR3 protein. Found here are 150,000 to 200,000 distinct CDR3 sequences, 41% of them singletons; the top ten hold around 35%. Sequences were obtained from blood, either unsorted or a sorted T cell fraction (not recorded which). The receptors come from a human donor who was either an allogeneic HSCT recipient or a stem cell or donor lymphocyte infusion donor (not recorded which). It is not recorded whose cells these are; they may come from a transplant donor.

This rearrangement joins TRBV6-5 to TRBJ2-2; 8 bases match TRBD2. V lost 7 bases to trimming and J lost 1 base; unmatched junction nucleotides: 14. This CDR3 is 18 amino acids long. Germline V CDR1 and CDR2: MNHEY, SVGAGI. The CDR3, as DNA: TGTGCCAGCAAAAAGAGACTAGCGCGAGAGATGAACACCGGGGAGCTGTTTTTT. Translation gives CASKKRLAREMNTGELFF.

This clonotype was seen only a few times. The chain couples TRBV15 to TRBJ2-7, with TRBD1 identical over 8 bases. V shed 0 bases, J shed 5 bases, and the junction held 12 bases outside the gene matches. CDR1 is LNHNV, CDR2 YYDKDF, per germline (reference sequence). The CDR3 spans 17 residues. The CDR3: CATSREGTGGLFDEQYF. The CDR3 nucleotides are TGTGCCACCAGCAGAGAGGGGACAGGAGGCCTGTTTGACGAGCAGTACTTC.

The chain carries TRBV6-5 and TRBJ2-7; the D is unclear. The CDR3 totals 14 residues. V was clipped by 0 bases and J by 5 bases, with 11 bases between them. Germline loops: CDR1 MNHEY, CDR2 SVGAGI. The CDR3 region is CASSYSTPQNEQYF. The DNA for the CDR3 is TGTGCCAGCAGTTACTCGACTCCTCAAAACGAGCAGTACTTC.

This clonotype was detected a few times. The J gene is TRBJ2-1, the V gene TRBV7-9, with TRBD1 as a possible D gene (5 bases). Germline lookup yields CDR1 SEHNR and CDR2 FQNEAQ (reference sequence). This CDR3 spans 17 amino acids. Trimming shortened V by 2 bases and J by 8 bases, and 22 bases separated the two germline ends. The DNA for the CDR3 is TGTGCCAGCAGCTTAAAAGGGGATCAAATCGGTGTAGATGAGCAGTTCTTC. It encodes CASSLKGDQIGVDEQFF.

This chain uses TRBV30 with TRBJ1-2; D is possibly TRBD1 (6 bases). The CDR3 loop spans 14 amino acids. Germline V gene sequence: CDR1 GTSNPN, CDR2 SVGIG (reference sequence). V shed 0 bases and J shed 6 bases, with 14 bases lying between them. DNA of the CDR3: TGTGCCTGGAGTGTACTCGGGGGGGCGGATGGCTACACCTTC. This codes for CAWSVLGGADGYTF.

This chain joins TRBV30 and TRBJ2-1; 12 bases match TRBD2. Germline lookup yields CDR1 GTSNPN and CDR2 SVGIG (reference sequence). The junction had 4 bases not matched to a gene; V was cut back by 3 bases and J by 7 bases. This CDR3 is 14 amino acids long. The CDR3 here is CAWSPSGRANEQFF. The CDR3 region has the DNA TGTGCCTGGAGCCCTAGCGGGAGGGCAAATGAGCAGTTCTTC.

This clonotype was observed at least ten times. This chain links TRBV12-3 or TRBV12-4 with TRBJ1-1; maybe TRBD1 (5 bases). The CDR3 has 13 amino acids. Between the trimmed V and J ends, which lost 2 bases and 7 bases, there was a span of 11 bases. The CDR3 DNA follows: TGTGCCAGCAGTTTATGGGACTACAGTGAAGCTTTCTTT. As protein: CASSLWDYSEAFF.

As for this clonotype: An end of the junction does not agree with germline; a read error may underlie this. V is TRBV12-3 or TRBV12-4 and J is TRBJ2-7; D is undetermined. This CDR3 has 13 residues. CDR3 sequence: CASSFGASYEQYF. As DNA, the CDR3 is TGTGCTAGCAGTTTCGGAGCCTCCTACGAGCAGTACTTC.

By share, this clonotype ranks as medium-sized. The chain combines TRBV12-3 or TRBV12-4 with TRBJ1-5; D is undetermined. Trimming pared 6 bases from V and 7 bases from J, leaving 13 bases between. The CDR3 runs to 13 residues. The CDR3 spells CASRTDQGQPQHF. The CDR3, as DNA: TGTGCCAGCAGGACGGACCAAGGGCAGCCCCAGCATTTT.